These T cell receptor beta chains were read from a single sample in a study of cytomegalovirus exposure and HLA in healthy donors. Assay used: immunoSEQ multiplex PCR; TCRdb lists only in-frame clones, some missing. The sample includes approximately 92,000 clones, roughly 69% of them seen just once. The sample comprised PBMCs. The source is a man aged 50 to 59 in good health and CMV-seronegative. Each CDR3 is given with its conserved first and last residue. A D gene is named only where the DNA matches it firmly. Part of the rows lack a size; the others show once, few, many or a class for expanded clones.

TRBJ1-1 few 13 - TRBV6-5 TGTGCCAGCAGTGAATCTGGGAGTCCTGAAGCTTTCTTT CASSESGSPEAFF
TRBJ1-6 - 14 TRBD1 TRBV4-1 TGCGCCAGCAGCAGGCAGGGGGAAAATTCACCCCTCCACTTT CASSRQGENSPLHF
TRBJ2-1 - 12 - TRBV7-2 TGTGCCAGCAGTTGGGGGGGCGGTGAGCAGTTCTTC CASSWGGGEQFF
TRBJ1-5 - 17 - TRBV13 TGTGCCAGCAGCTCATGGGGGTGGGGAGGTGGTAATCAGCCCCAGCATTTT CASSSWGWGGGNQPQHF
TRBJ2-5 - 12 - TRBV7-7 TGTGCTAGCAGCAATAGCGGAGAGACCCAGTACTTC CASSNSGETQYF
TRBJ1-2 - 16 - TRBV4-2 TGTGCCAGCAGCCAAGACTTTCAGGGGCAAATATATGGCTACACCTTC CASSQDFQGQIYGYTF
TRBJ1-1 - 14 - TRBV6-1 TGTGCCAGCAATGACGGGGGATGGAACACTGAAGCTTTCTTT CASNDGGWNTEAFF
TRBJ2-7 - 15 TRBD2 TRBV7-7 TGTGCTAGCAGCTTAGAGCGGGGCCTCCCCTACGAGCAGTACTTC CASSLERGLPYEQYF
TRBJ1-4 few 15 TRBD1 TRBV6-6 TGTGCCAGCAGTTCGCCAGGGGGCGAGAGTGAAAAACTGTTTTTT CASSSPGGESEKLFF
TRBJ1-1 - 14 - TRBV9 TGTGCCAGCAGCGCGTCGGGACACCACACTGAAGCTTTCTTT CASSASGHHTEAFF
TRBJ1-1 - 15 - TRBV5-1 TGCGCCAGCAGCTGGGAGACATTTTCGAACACTGAAGCTTTCTTT CASSWETFSNTEAFF
TRBJ1-2 few 13 TRBD1 TRBV4-1 TGCGCCAGCAGCCTAGGGACAGACTATGGCTACACCTTC CASSLGTDYGYTF
TRBJ1-2 - 18 TRBD1 TRBV4-1 TGCGCCAGCAGCCAAGCCGGGACAGGGGGCTACGGTTTCTATGGCTACACCTTC CASSQAGTGGYGFYGYTF
TRBJ1-4 - 15 - TRBV5-1 TGCGCCAGCAGCTTGGTTAGGGAGGAGGAGGAAAAACTGTTTTTT CASSLVREEEEKLFF
TRBJ2-2 - 14 - TRBV5-1 TGCGCCAGCAGCTTTGCTATCGTCACCGGGGAGCTGTTTTTT CASSFAIVTGELFF
TRBJ2-1 - 12 - TRBV4-1 TGCGCCAGCAGCCAAGGGCACAATGAGCAGTTCTTC CASSQGHNEQFF
TRBJ1-1 - 14 - TRBV4-3 TGCGCCAGCAGCCAAGATCGGCGGTCCTCTGAAGCTTTCTTT CASSQDRRSSEAFF
TRBJ1-1 - 13 - TRBV5-1 TGCGCCAGCAGCTTGGTAGGAGACACTGAAGCTTTCTTT CASSLVGDTEAFF
TRBJ2-2 - 13 - TRBV30 TGTGCCTGCCGGGAAGCGAACACCGGGGAGCTGTTTTTT CACREANTGELFF
TRBJ2-6 once 17 - TRBV4-3 TGCGCCAGCAGCCAGTCCGGGTCTACCTCTGGGGCCAACGTCCTGACTTTC CASSQSGSTSGANVLTF
TRBJ2-2 - 17 TRBD2 TRBV19 TGTGCCAGTAGCCCTGCTGAGCGGGGGGGCGTGACCGGGGAGCTGTTTTTT CASSPAERGGVTGELFF
TRBJ2-5 few 13 - TRBV5-1 TGCGCCAGCAGCACAGAATCGTGGGAGACCCAGTACTTC CASSTESWETQYF
TRBJ1-5 - 15 TRBD1 TRBV6-5 TGTGCCAGCAGGACAGGGGGACGGGGCAATCAGCCCCAGCATTTT CASRTGGRGNQPQHF